What follows are 22 T cell receptor beta chains derived from one specimen sequenced in a study of spatial heterogeneity in lung cancer. TCRdb re-called the 5' RACE reads with MiXCR, one entry per CDR3 protein. The sample has under 30,000 distinct CDR3 sequences, approximately 6% seen once; the top ten hold under 25%. Time point denoted: blood at routine non-recurrence follow-up after resection. Sequencing of whole RNA from tumor, nontumor lung or frozen PBMC involved no sorting. This material consisted of PBMCs, taken at follow-up. The receptors stem from a male donor with early-stage non-small cell lung cancer.

The genes are TRBV7-2 and TRBJ2-5; D ambiguous. The CDR3 totals 14 residues. V was trimmed by 1 base and J by 2 bases, leaving 8 bases between them. Per the germline V gene, CDR1 is SGHTA and CDR2 is FQGNSA. The CDR3 loop reads CASSLVPRQETQYF. As DNA, the CDR3 is TGTGCCAGCAGCTTAGTTCCCAGACAAGAGACCCAGTACTTC. The entire variable domain, with the rest obtained from reference TRBV7-2 and TRBJ2-5, is as follows: GAGVSQSPSNKVTEKGKDVELRCDPISGHTALYWYRQSLGQGLEFLIYFQGNSAPDKSGLPSDRFSAERTGGSVSTLTIQRTQQEDSAVYLCASSLVPRQETQYFGPGTRLLVL.

The CDR3 spells CASRGSRGRTEAFF. DNA of the CDR3: TGCGCCAGCCGGGGGAGCCGGGGACGAACTGAAGCTTTCTTT. The chain employs TRBV4-1 and TRBJ1-1; tentative D call: TRBD1 (5 bases). The V end was cut by 8 bases, the J end by 5 bases, with 18 bases between. The V gene's germline CDR1 is MGHRA and CDR2 YSYEKL. CDR3 size: 14 residues.

The table lists this clonotype with a few counts. This chain joins TRBV6-2 or TRBV6-3 and TRBJ2-7; 10 bases line up with TRBD2. V lost 5 bases, J lost 3 bases, and 4 bases stayed unmatched. The length of the CDR3 is 14 residues. Looked up from germline, CDR1 is MNHEY and CDR2 is SVGEGT. The CDR3 is CASSRLAGVYEQYV. CDR3 in DNA: TGTGCCAGCAGTCGGCTAGCGGGAGTCTACGAGCAGTACGTC.

This clonotype came up many times. V usage is TRBV2 and J usage is TRBJ1-6; D ambiguous. The CDR3 spans 11 residues. Between the trimmed V and J ends, which lost 6 bases and 4 bases, there was a span of 1 base. The germline V gene has CDR1 SNHLY and CDR2 FYNNEI. The CDR3 sequence: CASRYNSPLHF. The CDR3 DNA sequence: TGTGCCAGCAGGTATAATTCACCCCTCCACTTT.

CDR3 protein: CASSLSGTGDNEQFF. CDR3 nucleotide sequence: TGTGCCAGCTCCCTATCCGGGACAGGGGACAATGAGCAGTTCTTC. The chain links TRBV7-2 to TRBJ2-1; 10 bases are a match to TRBD1. This CDR3 spans 15 amino acids. J was trimmed by 5 bases and V by 8 bases; bases with no gene match: 9. CDR1 and CDR2 from the germline V gene are SGHTA and FQGNSA.

This chain uses TRBV10-3 with TRBJ2-7; perhaps D is TRBD1 or TRBD2 (5 bases each). The CDR3 has 19 amino acids. The ends were cut back, 4 bases at V and 3 bases at J, with 28 bases in the middle. Germline CDR1 ENHRY, CDR2 SYGVKD. The CDR3 coding sequence is TGTGCCATCAGTGGTGGTGGGGACGAGGGGTCGAGTTTTGTCTACGAGCAGTACTTC. Translating it yields CAISGGGDEGSSFVYEQYF.

This clonotype was seen many times. The chain links TRBV12-3 or TRBV12-4 to TRBJ2-1; TRBD2 agrees at 7 bases. Trimming took 7 bases from V and 6 from J; bases not matched to a gene: 15. The CDR3 has 16 residues. CDR3 nucleotide sequence: TGTGCCAGCACCCTGATGGGAGCGGGGTTAAGCAATGAGCAGTTCTTC. Translated: CASTLMGAGLSNEQFF.

The chain combines TRBV27 with TRBJ1-2; the match to TRBD1 covers 7 bases. Germline V gives CDR1 MNHEY, CDR2 SMNVEV (reference sequence). With 6 bases clipped from V and 8 bases from J, the junction kept 9 bases outside the gene matches. The CDR3 is 13 residues long. CDR3 residues: CASSPGQVLGYTF. The DNA of the CDR3 is TGTGCCAGCAGCCCAGGACAGGTCTTAGGCTACACCTTC.

This clonotype was recorded at least ten times. The chain employs TRBV6-2 or TRBV6-3 and TRBJ2-1; TRBD1 agrees at 7 bases. Germline CDR1 reads MNHEY; CDR2 reads SVGEGT. V shed 2 bases, J shed 12 bases, and the junction held 4 bases outside the gene matches. The CDR3 is 12 residues long. CDR3: CASSYVRGMQFF. CDR3 DNA: TGTGCCAGCAGTTACGTCAGGGGGATGCAGTTCTTC.

The rearrangement uses TRBV6-5 and TRBJ2-1; D not certain. V shed 0 bases and J shed 12 bases, with 15 bases lying between them. CDR1 and CDR2 (germline): MNHEY, SVGAGI. The CDR3 runs 14 residues. The CDR3, as DNA: TGTGCCAGCAGTTACTCGAAAACGGCCAAGGGGCAGTTCTTC. Protein product: CASSYSKTAKGQFF.

This clonotype was seen a handful of times. The CDR3 bases are TGTGCCAGTAGTATAGTTTCGGGACTAGCGGGAGGCTATGAGCAGTTCTTC. Its protein product is CASSIVSGLAGGYEQFF. The chain employs TRBV19 and TRBJ2-1; 15 positions match TRBD2. This CDR3 has 17 amino acids. The germline CDR1 and CDR2 sequences are LNHDA and SQIVND (reference sequence). The ends lost 1 base at V and 8 bases at J; junction bases unmatched: 6.

This chain connects TRBV6-1 to TRBJ2-3, with D perhaps being TRBD1 or TRBD2 (5 bases each). Germline loops: CDR1 MNHNS, CDR2 SASEGT. Trimming shortened V by 4 bases and J by 4 bases, and 18 bases separated the two germline ends. This CDR3 is built from 16 residues. The chain's CDR3 is CASSGGRTGTADTQYF. CDR3 in DNA: TGTGCCAGCAGTGGAGGAAGGACCGGGACCGCAGATACGCAGTATTTT.

Many counts were recorded for this clonotype. The chain joins TRBV4-3 to TRBJ1-1, with 9 nucleotides matching TRBD1. The V and J ends lost 3 bases and 5 bases, in that order; junction bases with no gene match: 7. The germline CDR1 and CDR2 sequences are LGHNA and YSLEER. This CDR3 region has 15 residues. CDR3 in amino acids: CASSQTTGQGTEAFF. CDR3 DNA sequence: TGCGCCAGCAGCCAGACGACGGGACAGGGAACTGAAGCTTTCTTT.

This clonotype is judged medium-sized (0.01 to 0.1%). This chain uses TRBV14 with TRBJ2-1; the D is unclear. V lost 0 bases, J lost 3 bases, and 12 bases lay in between. In germline, CDR1 is SGHDN, CDR2 FVKESK. The CDR3 has 16 residues. CDR3 in DNA: TGTGCCAGCAGCCAAGATAGTCCCCAATTCTACAATGAGCAGTTCTTC. As protein: CASSQDSPQFYNEQFF.

This clonotype has more than one count but fewer than ten. The chain joins TRBV29-1 to TRBJ2-1; either TRBD1 or TRBD2 may supply D (5 bases each). CDR1 and CDR2 (germline): SQVTM, ANQGSEA. The CDR3 spans 13 residues. Trimming took off 6 bases at V and 7 bases at J, with 16 bases between the two ends. CDR3 in amino acids: CSVGELPKNEQFF. The DNA of the CDR3 is TGCAGCGTGGGGGAGCTCCCGAAGAATGAGCAGTTCTTC.

There are many counts of this clonotype. This sequence joins TRBV5-1 and TRBJ2-3; D is possibly TRBD1 (6 bases). The CDR3 length is 15 residues. V was clipped by 4 bases and J by 2 bases, with 14 bases between them. Germline CDR1 is SGHRS and CDR2 is YFSETQ. CDR3 loop: CASSPGDRLTDTQYF. The CDR3 DNA reads TGCGCCAGCAGCCCAGGGGACCGCCTCACAGATACGCAGTATTTT.

This clonotype was seen repeatedly, ten times or more. The CDR3 loop is CSAPSVRGYNEQFF. The CDR3 DNA reads TGCAGTGCTCCTAGCGTCCGAGGGTACAATGAGCAGTTCTTC. The chain employs TRBV20-1 and TRBJ2-1; tentatively, D is TRBD2 (6 bases). Germline CDR1 DFQATT, CDR2 SNEGSKA (reference sequence). This CDR3 comprises 14 residues. The ends were cut back, 5 bases at V and 4 bases at J, with 15 bases in the middle.

In its sample, this clonotype was seen a few times. CDR3 DNA: TGCGCCAGCAACCCCAACACAGATACGCAGTATTTT. Amino acids: CASNPNTDTQYF. The chain joins TRBV5-1 to TRBJ2-3, with D unresolved. This CDR3 region has 12 residues. Germline V gives CDR1 SGHRS, CDR2 YFSETQ. V lost 6 bases and J 2 bases, leaving 7 bases between the germline ends.

This clonotype has at least ten counts. The chain links TRBV12-3 or TRBV12-4 to TRBJ2-7; D not resolved. Trimming left V 3 bases short and J 3 bases short, with 6 bases between. The CDR3 extends over 12 amino acids. CDR3 residues: CASSLDHYEQYV. CDR3 sequence (DNA): TGTGCCAGCAGTTTGGACCACTACGAGCAGTACGTC.

The chain recombines TRBV6-5 with TRBJ1-1; D is undetermined. CDR3 length: 15 amino acids. Trimming stripped 0 bases from V and 8 bases from J, with 16 bases between. Germline CDR1 reads MNHEY; CDR2 reads SVGAGI. The DNA of the CDR3 is TGTGCCAGCAGTTACTCGGGCAGGCGCGCACTGGAAGCTTTCTTT. It yields the protein CASSYSGRRALEAFF.

This clonotype was detected many times. V and J are TRBV6-2 or TRBV6-3 and TRBJ2-7; tentatively, D is TRBD2 (6 bases). Trimming took 1 base from V and 2 from J, leaving 18 bases between them. Germline CDR1 MNHEY, CDR2 SVGEGT. The CDR3 covers 17 residues. CDR3 protein: CASSYYRESPEAYEQYV. CDR3 in DNA: TGTGCCAGCAGTTACTACCGGGAGAGTCCGGAAGCCTACGAGCAGTACGTC.

This clonotype was picked up many times. This chain connects TRBV7-2 to TRBJ2-2; D not resolved. CDR1 and CDR2 from the germline V gene are SGHTA and FQGNSA. Trimming left V 5 bases short and J 0 bases short, with 13 bases between. The CDR3 contains 16 residues. The CDR3 region has the DNA TGTGCCAGCAGCCCGTGGGCGTTCGCGAACACCGGGGAGCTGTTTTTT. Translated, it gives CASSPWAFANTGELFF.